The 24 T cell receptor beta chains below were found in one sample sequenced in a study of T cell responses to AZD1222 COVID-19 vaccine. Data came from immunoSEQ multiplex PCR; TCRdb stores just in-frame clones and leaves some out. This table has under 150,000 clones, around 85% appearing once. The material was peripheral blood, obtained on day 0 of AZD1222 vaccination. The receptor source for this set is an adult in good health.

The rearrangement links TRBV27 to TRBJ1-4; unclear D gene. Germline-derived CDR1 and CDR2 are MNHEY and SMNVEV (reference sequence). The CDR3 consists of 16 residues. Trimming stripped 5 bases from V and 0 bases from J, with 13 bases between. The CDR3 nucleotides are TGTGCCAGCAGTCTATACGCACCAGCAACTAATGAAAAACTGTTTTTT. It codes for CASSLYAPATNEKLFF.

The rearrangement links TRBV28 to TRBJ2-1; TRBD1 agrees at 9 bases. V lost 7 bases, J lost 7 bases, and 11 bases stayed unmatched. The CDR3 is 15 residues long. Per germline, CDR1 MDHEN and CDR2 SYDVKM. The CDR3 loop is CASNSRGQGPNEQFF. Written as DNA, the CDR3 is TGTGCCAGCAACTCAAGGGGACAGGGACCGAATGAGCAGTTCTTC.

The rearrangement joins TRBV28 to TRBJ1-3; no definite D call. V was trimmed by 5 bases and J by 0 bases, leaving 8 bases between them. This CDR3 region has 14 residues. CDR1 is MDHEN, CDR2 SYDVKM, per germline. The CDR3 bases are TGTGCCAGCAGTCTTGGGCACTCTGGAAACACCATATATTTT. This encodes CASSLGHSGNTIYF.

J is TRBJ2-4 and V is TRBV28; D perhaps matches TRBD1 (6 bases). CDR1 and CDR2 (germline): MDHEN, SYDVKM. This CDR3 is built from 14 residues. Trimming pared 6 bases from V and 9 bases from J, leaving 18 bases between. The chain's CDR3 is CASRVGGDRGIQYF. The CDR3 DNA reads as TGTGCCAGCAGGGTTGGGGGCGACCGAGGCATTCAGTACTTC.

The V and J genes are TRBV5-1 and TRBJ1-2, with D maybe TRBD1 (5 bases). The V end was cut by 5 bases, the J end by 4 bases, with 12 bases between. Germline values: CDR1 SGHRS, CDR2 YFSETQ. This CDR3 region has 13 residues. In DNA form, the CDR3 reads TGCGCCAGCAGGGTGGGGACTTCCTATGGCTACACCTTC. This translates into CASRVGTSYGYTF.

V usage is TRBV28 and J usage is TRBJ1-5; weak D call: TRBD1 (6 bases). Germline CDR1 MDHEN, CDR2 SYDVKM. V gave up 7 bases and J gave up 9 bases, with 19 bases separating them. The CDR3 sequence is 14 residues long. The CDR3 nucleotides read TGTGCCAGCACCCCCGGGGGGGCGCGGCGGCCCCAGCATTTT. The encoded protein is CASTPGGARRPQHF.

The chain joins TRBV28 to TRBJ1-2; D not resolved. There are 12 residues in the CDR3. The germline V gene encodes CDR1 MDHEN and CDR2 SYDVKM. Trimming removed 4 bases at V and 8 bases at J, with 11 bases between. The CDR3 loop reads CASSSRAFGYTF. The CDR3 DNA follows: TGTGCCAGCAGTTCCAGAGCCTTCGGCTACACCTTC.

The gene calls are TRBV5-1 and TRBJ1-1, with D unresolved. Per the germline V gene, CDR1 is SGHRS and CDR2 is YFSETQ. The CDR3 extends over 15 amino acids. V lost 0 bases, J lost 1 base, and 10 bases lay in between. The CDR3 bases are TGCGCCAGCAGCTTGGATCCCATACGGAACACTGAAGCTTTCTTT. Translation: CASSLDPIRNTEAFF.

The V and J genes are TRBV18 and TRBJ2-6; D might be TRBD2 (5 bases). V gave up 1 base and J gave up 0 bases, with 7 bases separating them. CDR1 is KGHSH, CDR2 LQKENI, per germline. CDR3 size: 16 residues. The chain's CDR3 is CASSPLTSSGANVLTF. The CDR3 nucleotides are TGTGCCAGCTCACCACTCACTAGCTCTGGGGCCAACGTCCTGACTTTC.

The V gene is TRBV6-5, the J gene TRBJ2-7; 7 bases align to TRBD1. The V segment lost 6 bases and the J segment 5 bases; nucleotides outside the gene matches: 7. CDR1 MNHEY and CDR2 SVGAGI come from the germline V gene. The CDR3 consists of 13 residues. CDR3 bases: TGTGCCAGCAGCCACAGGGGTCGGAACGAGCAGTACTTC. Translated: CASSHRGRNEQYF.

The chain employs TRBV2 and TRBJ2-6; perhaps D is TRBD1 or TRBD2 (5 bases each). V was cut by 3 bases and J by 4 bases, with 10 bases left in between. The V gene's germline CDR1 is SNHLY and CDR2 FYNNEI. CDR3 size: 15 residues. This CDR3 reads CASSEGPGGANVLTF. The CDR3 coding sequence is TGTGCCAGCAGTGAGGGACCCGGGGGGGCCAACGTCCTGACTTTC.

The chain is built from TRBV28 and TRBJ1-3; D is ambiguous. The V gene lost 3 bases and the J gene lost 4 bases, with 10 bases spanning the gap. Germline V gene sequence: CDR1 MDHEN, CDR2 SYDVKM. The CDR3 extends over 14 amino acids. CDR3 protein: CASSLGRAGNTIYF. The DNA of the CDR3 is TGTGCCAGCAGTTTGGGGAGGGCCGGAAACACCATATATTTT.

As for this clone: In the same sample, other DNA sequences code for this CDR3. The CDR3, as DNA: TGCGCCAGCAGCTTGGGCCTAGGGGGCACAGATACGCAGTATTTT. As protein: CASSLGLGGTDTQYF. The chain joins TRBV5-1 to TRBJ2-3, with a tentative D call TRBD1 (5 bases). V lost 0 bases and J lost 1, with 9 bases in between. Germline V CDR1 and CDR2: SGHRS, YFSETQ. CDR3 length equals 15 residues.

The chain carries TRBV27 and TRBJ2-1; 8 bases fit TRBD2. V lost 0 bases to trimming and J lost 0 bases; unmatched junction nucleotides: 1. Germline CDR1 MNHEY, CDR2 SMNVEV (reference sequence). The CDR3 runs 16 residues. Here the CDR3 reads CASSLSSGASYNEQFF. The CDR3 DNA sequence: TGTGCCAGCAGTTTATCTAGCGGGGCCTCCTACAATGAGCAGTTCTTC.

The V gene is TRBV28, the J gene TRBJ2-3; D ambiguous. The V end lost 3 bases, the J end lost 8 bases, and 12 bases lay between the germline ends. The CDR3 covers 13 residues. The germline CDR1 and CDR2 sequences are MDHEN and SYDVKM. The CDR3 sequence: CASSLGFQGTQYF. As DNA, the CDR3 is TGTGCCAGCAGTTTGGGGTTTCAAGGTACGCAGTATTTT.

J is TRBJ2-2 and V is TRBV6-5; the match to TRBD2 covers 10 bases. Germline loops: CDR1 MNHEY, CDR2 SVGAGI. This CDR3 spans 14 amino acids. The ends lost 7 bases at V and 8 bases at J; junction bases unmatched: 7. Here the CDR3 DNA reads TGTGCCAGCATTCCGTCGGGACTAGCGGGGGAGCTGTTTTTT. It encodes CASIPSGLAGELFF.

The gene calls are TRBV9 and TRBJ1-3; no definite D call. CDR1 is SGDLS and CDR2 is YYNGEE in the germline V gene. The CDR3 has 14 residues. V was shortened by 5 bases and J by 0 bases, with 9 bases between the two germline ends. CDR3 sequence (DNA): TGTGCCAGCAGAAGACTGGACTCTGGAAACACCATATATTTT. It is translated as CASRRLDSGNTIYF. Using reference TRBV9 and TRBJ1-3 for the parts outside the CDR3, the full variable domain is DSGVTQTPKHLITATGQRVTLRCSPRSGDLSVYWYQQSLDQGLQFLIQYYNGEERAKGNILERFSAQQFPDLHSELNLSSLELGDSALYFCASRRLDSGNTIYFGEGSWLTVV.

The V and J genes are TRBV27 and TRBJ2-2; 10 positions match TRBD2. Germline CDR1 MNHEY, CDR2 SMNVEV (reference sequence). The CDR3 loop spans 19 amino acids. With 7 bases clipped from V and 1 base from J, the junction kept 15 bases outside the gene matches. The DNA for the CDR3 is TGTGCCAGCACCTTCTTAGCCCCACTAGCGGGGAGGAACACCGGGGAGCTGTTTTTT. Its translation: CASTFLAPLAGRNTGELFF.

V and J are TRBV10-2 and TRBJ1-2; D gene ambiguous. V gave up 10 bases and J gave up 4 bases, with 16 bases separating them. Germline V gene data show CDR1 as WSHSY and CDR2 as SAAADI. The CDR3 is 13 residues long. CDR3 sequence reads: CAISKGYGYGYTF. In DNA, the CDR3 is TGCGCCATCTCAAAGGGATATGGCTATGGCTACACCTTC.

This chain uses TRBV5-1 with TRBJ2-3; D possibly corresponds to TRBD2 (6 bases). CDR1 and CDR2 from the germline V gene are SGHRS and YFSETQ. The CDR3 loop spans 16 amino acids. V dropped 1 base and J dropped 3 bases, with 15 bases sitting between them. CDR3 sequence reads: CASSLSGLVGTDTQYF. Written as DNA, the CDR3 is TGCGCCAGCAGCTTGAGCGGGCTAGTCGGGACAGATACGCAGTATTTT.

The rearrangement uses TRBV28 and TRBJ1-5, with D unresolved. The CDR3 contains 15 residues. Trimming removed 3 bases at V and 4 bases at J, with 13 bases between. Germline assignment: CDR1 MDHEN and CDR2 SYDVKM. The CDR3 DNA reads as TGTGCCAGCAGTTTTGAAGGGAGTAAGAATCAGCCCCAGCATTTT. Translating gives CASSFEGSKNQPQHF.

This chain's CDR3 is CASLTQGHTEAFF. As DNA, the CDR3 is TGTGCCAGCCTCACCCAGGGCCACACTGAAGCTTTCTTT. The genes are TRBV2 and TRBJ1-1; the D gene is possibly TRBD1 (5 bases). Trimming took off 8 bases at V and 3 bases at J, with 13 bases between the two ends. CDR3 length: 13 residues. CDR1 is SNHLY and CDR2 is FYNNEI in the germline V gene.

This clone occurred once. V usage is TRBV30 and J usage is TRBJ1-1; TRBD1 might be the D (5 bases). In germline, CDR1 is GTSNPN, CDR2 SVGIG (reference sequence). The CDR3 covers 13 residues. V was shortened by 4 bases and J by 0 bases, with 9 bases between the two germline ends. CDR3 nucleotide sequence: TGTGCCTGGACGGGACTCTTGAACACTGAAGCTTTCTTT. The encoded protein is CAWTGLLNTEAFF.

This chain joins TRBV30 and TRBJ1-1, with D unresolved. The CDR3 covers 11 residues. The V gene's germline CDR1 is GTSNPN and CDR2 SVGIG (reference sequence). With 4 bases removed from V and 7 bases from J, the gap between germline ends came to 10 bases. The CDR3 DNA sequence: TGTGCCTGGATTTCGAATAGTGAAGCTTTCTTT. Encoded protein: CAWISNSEAFF.